This T cell receptor (beta chain) is from a study of cytomegalovirus exposure and HLA in healthy donors. Germline-derived CDR1 and CDR2 are MNHNY and SVGAGI (reference sequence). This CDR3 is built from 14 residues. Trimming shortened V by 0 bases and J by 4 bases, and 7 bases separated the two germline ends. The study ran its PCR with 60 Vbeta and 13 Jbeta primers. This table comes from immunoSEQ multiplex PCR, and its TCRdb copy is limited to in-frame clones, with some not included. The sample includes 110,000 or so clones, 65% to 75% of them seen just once. The clonotype originates from a woman aged 50 to 65 in good health and CMV-seropositive. The rearrangement links TRBV6-6 to TRBJ1-5; possible D gene TRBD1, 6 bases. Sequenced material: PBMCs. CDR3 sequence (DNA): TGTGCCAGCAGTTACTCTGGACAGAATCAGCCCCAGCATTTT. This encodes CASSYSGQNQPQHF.